This T cell receptor beta chain was sequenced in a study of shared clonotypes between healthy human individuals. Study-level results: An effect of sequencing depth on clonotype sharing among donors was expected.

There are a few counts of this clone. The target antigen is unknown. It was around 0.3 ug DNA, about 30,000 T cell genomes, that went into each replicate PCR of unsorted PBMC. Study processing details: Filtering differed since immunoSEQ provided only junctions, with no quality scores. Measured with immunoSEQ multiplex PCR; TCRdb has only the in-frame clones, and not every one. The V and J calls and clone size are taken from that table; D and trimming were inferred from the DNA. Of hundreds of thousands of clones in the sample, roughly four fifths were seen once. The CDR3 loop spans 14 amino acids. Germline V lookup: CDR1 PRHDT, CDR2 FYEKMQ (reference sequence). The V gene lost 3 bases and the J gene lost 7 bases, with 13 bases spanning the gap.

This chain uses TRBV13 with TRBJ1-5; no firm D call. The source material was PBMCs. This receptor was obtained from a middle-aged woman in good health. Some clones in this sample may be carry-over from other donors' samples. The CDR3 sequence is CASSFGSRHQPQHF. CDR3 DNA: TGTGCCAGCAGCTTCGGCAGTAGGCACCAGCCCCAGCATTTT. Combining the CDR3 with reference TRBV13 and TRBJ1-5 gives the whole variable domain AAGVIQSPRHLIKEKRETATLKCYPIPRHDTVYWYQQGPGQDPQFLISFYEKMQSDKGSIPDRFSAQQFSDYHSELNMSSLELGDSALYFCASSFGSRHQPQHFGDGTRLSIL.